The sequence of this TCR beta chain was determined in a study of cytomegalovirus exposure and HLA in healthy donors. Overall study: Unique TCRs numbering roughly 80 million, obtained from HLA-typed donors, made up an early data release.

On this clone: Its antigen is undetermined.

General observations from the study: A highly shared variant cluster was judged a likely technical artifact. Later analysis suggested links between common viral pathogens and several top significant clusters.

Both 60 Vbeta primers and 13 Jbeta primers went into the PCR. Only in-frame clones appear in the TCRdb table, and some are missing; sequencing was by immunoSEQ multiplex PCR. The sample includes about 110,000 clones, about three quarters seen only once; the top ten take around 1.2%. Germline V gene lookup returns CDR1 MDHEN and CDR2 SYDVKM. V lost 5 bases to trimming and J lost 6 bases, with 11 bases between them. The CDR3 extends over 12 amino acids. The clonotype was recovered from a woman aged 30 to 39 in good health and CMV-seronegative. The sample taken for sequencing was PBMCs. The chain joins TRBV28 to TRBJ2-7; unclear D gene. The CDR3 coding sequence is TGTGCCAGCAGTATACCTCCGGGCGAGCAGTACTTC. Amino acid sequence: CASSIPPGEQYF.